The following is a T cell receptor (beta chain) sequence with its context. The clone's antigen remains unknown. One junction end does not reproduce the germline sequence, and a read error may be involved. Libraries were prepared through multiplex PCR. The reads were generated on an Illumina HiSeq 2500. TCRbeta libraries were built by three rounds of nested PCR using primers (Table S4), following protocols modified from ARM-PCR. Before sequencing, PCR products of 200-500 bp were cut from the gel and purified using the QIAquick gel extraction kit. The original pipeline was this. Trimmomatic was used to clean the reads, FLASH merged the cleaned reads into complete CDR3 sequences, and MiTCR assigned the sequences to V(D)J germline segments. VDJtools was used to compute clonal diversity as the inverse Simpson's index. A read counted as productive if the sequence was in-frame and lacked a premature stop codon. TCRdb handled the public reads itself, with Q25 trimming in fastp and clone calling in MiXCR, and kept productive beta chains. Rows with one shared CDR3 protein collapse into an entry with the most common genes and DNA. TCRdb's processing, not the study's, gives the V and J calls here. The table for this sample lists some 100,000 distinct CDR3 sequences; approximately 82% of them were counted only once. Of the sample, 37% is held by the ten largest clones.

The data were obtained in a study of tumor and adjacent non-tumor tissue in lung cancer (dated by TCRdb to 2017 to 2018). Regarding the research as a whole: The cohort included around twelve adenocarcinoma, 2 squamous cell carcinoma and 1 small cell lung cancer patients. TCRbeta CDR3 sequencing was performed on 25 to 30 paired specimens, with one tumor sample and one normal lung sample collected per patient. The roughly 15 patients were aged about 30 to 76 years, included around ten men and 5 women, and had TNM stage I to III disease. Bulk TCRbeta repertoires were compared between lung tumor tissue and matched distant non-tumor lung tissue obtained from more than 12 lung cancer patients. A total of fewer than 150 million productive TCRbeta reads were generated by sequencing, corresponding to an average of about 4 million reads per sample.

From cysteine to phenylalanine, the CDR3 is 16 amino acids long. This entry keeps only the CDR3 DNA: 48 bases, framed from base 1. The germline V gene gives CDR1 as LGHNA and CDR2 as YSLEER. Beyond this particular receptor, the publication reports: Neither the sequencing platform nor unique molecular identifiers are mentioned in the methods. Tumor tissue showed significantly greater TCR diversity (inverse Simpson) than normal lung tissue (approximately 400 vs 170, P = 0.0075, Mann-Whitney U test). With only approximately 15 patients in the cohort, the authors noted that larger samples and more detailed clinical data are needed. A significantly larger cumulative share of the repertoire was made up by the top 100 clones in normal lung than in tumor tissue. Peripheral blood was not sequenced, so blood TCRbeta repertoires were not examined in the lung cancer patients of the study. Younger patients had significantly higher TCR diversity, and higher tumor TCR diversity was associated with shorter overall and disease-free survival.

Bulk unsorted tissue served as the source for RNA extraction, and RNA quality was assessed using a NanoDrop ND-1000 and an Agilent 2100. Newly diagnosed lung cancer patients without prior chemotherapy who had been admitted for thoracic surgery in China between August and November 2014 were enrolled as donors. The study excluded patients who had received radiotherapy or chemotherapy before or who had another cancer at the same time. Pieces of surgical tissue measuring 1-2 cm3 were kept in RNAlater solution and held at -80 degrees C until needed. The source of this sequence is a woman between 55 and 75 years old with non-small cell lung cancer. The chain employs TRBV4-3 and TRBJ2-1, and 11 junction bases match TRBD2. Sequencing was performed on lung tumor tissue. The CDR3 reads CASSQVTSGIYNEQFF. The nucleotide sequence is TGCGCCAGCAGCCAAGTGACTAGCGGGATTTACAATGAGCAGTTCTTT.